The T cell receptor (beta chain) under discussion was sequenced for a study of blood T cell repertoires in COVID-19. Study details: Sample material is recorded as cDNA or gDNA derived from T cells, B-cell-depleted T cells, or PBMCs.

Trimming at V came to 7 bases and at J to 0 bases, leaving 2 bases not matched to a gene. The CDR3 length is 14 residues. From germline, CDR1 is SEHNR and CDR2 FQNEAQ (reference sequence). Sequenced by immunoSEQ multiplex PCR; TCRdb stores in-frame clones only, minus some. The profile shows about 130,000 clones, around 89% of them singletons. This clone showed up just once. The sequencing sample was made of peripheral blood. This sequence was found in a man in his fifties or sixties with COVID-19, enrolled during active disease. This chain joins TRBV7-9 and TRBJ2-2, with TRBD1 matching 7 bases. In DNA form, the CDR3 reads TGTGCCAGCACCACAGGGGCGAACACCGGGGAGCTGTTTTTT. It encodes CASTTGANTGELFF.